The T cell receptor beta chain described here comes from a study of T cells in Graves' hyperthyroidism and ophthalmopathy. As for the study in general: The initial diagnosis was the point when peripheral blood was collected, ahead of any treatment. Study-wide results and caveats: Most thyroid clonotypes that were expanded above 0.001 also turned up in blood.

Researchers amplified the TCR beta CDR3 regions from RNA transcripts. In the first-round RT-PCR of the TCR CDR3, the HTBI primer set was used. MiXCR, applied by TCRdb to the multiplex PCR reads, yields one record per CDR3 protein. In the table there are hundreds of thousands of distinct CDR3 sequences, 20% to 25% of which are singletons. This clonotype was seen many times. Its antigen is not identified. Its ends do not fully match the called genes, so a read error is possible. Material for sequencing was blood. This clonotype originated in a man between 25 and 39 years old with Graves' ophthalmopathy.

Here the CDR3 reads CASSSHLGSYNEQFF. The CDR3, as DNA: TGTGCTAGCAGCTCCCATCTAGGAAGCTACAATGAGCAGTTCTTC. This sequence joins TRBV7-7 and TRBJ2-1; D not certain. This CDR3 has 15 residues. Germline CDR1 reads SSHAT; CDR2 reads FNYEAQ (reference sequence).